The 3 T cell receptor beta chains below all came from one sample that was sequenced in a study of T cell repertoires in aging, cancer and after chemotherapy. Rearranged V-D-J TRB sequences were amplified with a mixed TRB-A/B primer pool. Each CDR3 protein gets one entry after TCRdb re-called the multiplex PCR reads with MiXCR. The sample contains some 5,900 distinct CDR3 sequences, less than 25% of which appear only once. The template was genomic DNA from peripheral blood, not RNA. The sample consisted of blood. These receptors were collected from a human donor with a blood cancer.

V usage is TRBV5-4 and J usage is TRBJ1-2, with D possibly TRBD1 on 6 matching bases. Trimming shortened V by 4 bases and J by 3 bases, and 16 bases separated the two germline ends. This CDR3 is 15 amino acids long. From germline, CDR1 is SGHNT and CDR2 YYREEE (reference sequence). CDR3 amino acids: CASSPGGQVDYGYTF. As DNA, the CDR3 is TGTGCCAGCAGCCCCGGGGGGCAGGTGGACTATGGCTACACCTTC.

By share, this clonotype counts as medium-sized. The chain has TRBV10-3 and TRBJ2-5; TRBD1 agrees at 9 bases. CDR3 size: 14 residues. V gave up 4 bases and J gave up 0 bases; unmatched junction bases: 0. CDR1 ENHRY and CDR2 SYGVKD come from the germline V gene. CDR3 DNA: TGTGCCATCAGTGGGACAGGGGACCAAGAGACCCAGTACTTC. This codes for CAISGTGDQETQYF.

By its share, this clonotype is medium-sized. The rearrangement links TRBV6-5 to TRBJ2-7; D might be TRBD2 (6 bases). This CDR3 has 13 amino acids. Germline V gene sequence: CDR1 MNHEY, CDR2 SVGAGI. V lost 10 bases to trimming and J lost 5 bases, with 18 bases between them. The CDR3 here is CATLSATRNEQYF. The CDR3 region has the DNA TGTGCCACCCTATCGGCGACTAGAAACGAGCAGTACTTC.